The next 10 T cell receptor beta chains were all read from a single sample in a study of cytomegalovirus exposure and HLA in healthy donors (dated by TCRdb to about 2017). The protocol used for the library was the immunoSEQ multiplex PCR assay. A mixture of 60 forward primers for TCR Vbeta segments and 13 reverse primers for TCR Jbeta segments was used in the multiplex PCR. Imported from immuneACCESS, the table was reduced by TCRdb to in-frame sequences with V and J called. These copies leave out some clones; in studies compared against another copy, an unresolved V gene accounts for under half, and the cause of the remainder is not known. Present in this sample are about 140,000 clones, around 81% of which were seen just once. The ten biggest clones cover roughly 3% of the sample. The sequencing sample was made of PBMCs. Every receptor here comes from a male donor in good health and CMV-seronegative.

This sequence joins TRBV6-5 and TRBJ2-7, with 8 positions matching TRBD1. The ends lost 6 bases at V and 5 bases at J; junction bases unmatched: 3. The CDR3 is made up of 12 amino acids. Germline V gene lookup returns CDR1 MNHEY and CDR2 SVGAGI. As DNA, the CDR3 is TGTGCCAGCAGCAGGGGGCCCGACGAGCAGTACTTC. Translated, it gives CASSRGPDEQYF.

In this sample, this clone turned up once. This chain links TRBV9 with TRBJ2-7, with 10 bases aligning to TRBD1. This CDR3 region has 18 residues. Germline V gene data show CDR1 as SGDLS and CDR2 as YYNGEE. Trimming at V came to 2 bases and at J to 3 bases, leaving 14 bases not matched to a gene. The CDR3: CASSVNEGEDRGFYEQYF. CDR3 nucleotides: TGTGCCAGCAGCGTGAATGAAGGGGAGGACAGGGGGTTCTACGAGCAGTACTTC.

This clone was seen more than once but under ten times. The chain links TRBV10-3 to TRBJ2-7, with D maybe TRBD2 (5 bases). Trimming stripped 10 bases from V and 4 bases from J, with 20 bases between. This CDR3 comprises 14 residues. CDR1 and CDR2 (germline): ENHRY, SYGVKD. CDR3 in DNA: TGTGCCAGCTTGGGAGTCGGGGTCGTTTACGAGCAGTACTTC. Protein sequence: CASLGVGVVYEQYF.

J is TRBJ1-1 and V is TRBV25-1; possibly TRBD1 for D (6 bases). The CDR3 contains 14 residues. Germline V gene lookup returns CDR1 MGHDK and CDR2 SYGVNS. Between the trimmed V and J ends, which lost 4 bases and 4 bases, there was a span of 13 bases. The CDR3 nucleotides read TGTGCCAGCAGTGCTGCAGGGGTGGTCACTGAAGCTTTCTTT. Residues: CASSAAGVVTEAFF. Combining the CDR3 with reference TRBV25-1 and TRBJ1-1 gives the whole variable domain EADIYQTPRYLVIGTGKKITLECSQTMGHDKMYWYQQDPGMELHLIHYSYGVNSTEKGDLSSESTVSRIRTEHFPLTLESARPSHTSQYLCASSAAGVVTEAFFGQGTRLTVV.

CDR3 DNA sequence: TGCAGCGTTCCGGGGAGCCAGGTTAGCACAGATACGCAGTATTTT. As protein: CSVPGSQVSTDTQYF. V usage is TRBV29-1 and J usage is TRBJ2-3, with a weak D call TRBD2 (5 bases). There are 15 residues in the CDR3. Germline-derived CDR1 and CDR2 are SQVTM and ANQGSEA. The V end lost 5 bases, the J end lost 0 bases, and 15 bases lay between the germline ends.

The chain combines TRBV5-1 with TRBJ2-1; 8 nucleotides align to TRBD2. From germline, CDR1 is SGHRS and CDR2 YFSETQ. There are 13 residues in the CDR3. Unmatched junction bases numbered 2, after V lost 4 bases and J lost 5 bases. CDR3 loop: CASSTGGHNEQFF. In DNA form, the CDR3 reads TGCGCCAGCAGCACGGGGGGGCACAATGAGCAGTTCTTC. Full variable domain (rest looked up from reference TRBV5-1 and TRBJ2-1): KAGVTQTPRYLIKTRGQQVTLSCSPISGHRSVSWYQQTPGQGLQFLFEYFSETQRNKGNFPGRFSGRQFSNSRSEMNVSTLELGDSALYLCASSTGGHNEQFFGPGTRLTVL.

This clone was seen a few times. V usage is TRBV6-1 and J usage is TRBJ1-1; weak D call: TRBD1 (5 bases). Germline V gives CDR1 MNHNS, CDR2 SASEGT. V lost 5 bases and J 1 base, leaving 11 bases between the germline ends. This CDR3 is built from 14 residues. The CDR3 coding sequence is TGTGCCAGCAGTCCAGGGACTTGGAACACTGAAGCTTTCTTT. Protein product: CASSPGTWNTEAFF.

CDR3 in DNA: TGTGCCAGTAGTATCCGCGAATTTAACTATGGCTACACCTTC. It is translated as CASSIREFNYGYTF. V is TRBV19 and J is TRBJ1-2; D is unresolved. The CDR3 has 14 residues. The V end was cut by 3 bases, the J end by 1 base, with 9 bases between. Germline CDR1 is LNHDA and CDR2 is SQIVND (reference sequence).

The V call is TRBV5-4, the J call TRBJ2-1, with 11 bases lining up with TRBD2. V shed 4 bases and J 7 bases; nucleotides not matched to a gene: 13. Germline values: CDR1 SGHNT, CDR2 YYREEE (reference sequence). The CDR3 has 17 amino acids. Written as DNA, the CDR3 is TGTGCCAGCAGCCCATTAGCGGGGGGGCTAATAGGTAATGAGCAGTTCTTC. This encodes CASSPLAGGLIGNEQFF.

The chain has TRBV29-1 and TRBJ2-7; TRBD1 aligns across 9 bases. The CDR3 is made up of 13 amino acids. Per the germline V gene, CDR1 is SQVTM and CDR2 is ANQGSEA. The J segment lost 0 bases and the V segment lost 6 bases, leaving 3 bases of the junction unmatched. The CDR3 nucleotides read TGCAGCGTCGGACAGGGGCACTCCTACGAGCAGTACTTC. It specifies CSVGQGHSYEQYF.